The sample holds many counts of the clone carrying this T cell receptor beta chain. Its antigen is unidentified. The source of the sample is a study of T cells after yellow fever vaccination. Study as a whole: Researchers used SMART-Seq v4 Ultra Low Input to prepare fractions that had low cell numbers. Whole-study results and caveats: Most clones from primary vaccination resurfaced after the booster (roughly 96% CD4, less than 90% CD8).

Trimming took 7 bases from V and 7 from J, leaving 14 bases between them. The germline CDR1 and CDR2 sequences are MNHEY and SVGEGT. The CDR3 contains 13 residues. 5'RACE template switching generated TCR cDNA, adding a universal primer site and UMIs. TCRdb passed the 5' RACE reads through MiXCR, listing each CDR3 protein once. The sample consists of just under 600,000 distinct CDR3 sequences, 13% of them appearing once. This receptor was taken from a young man who received the YFV17D yellow fever vaccine. This chain connects TRBV6-2 or TRBV6-3 to TRBJ2-1, with D maybe TRBD2 (6 bases). Sequencing was performed on PBMCs, taken on the day of the yellow fever booster vaccination. CDR3 sequence (DNA): TGTGCCAGCATGGAGGGAGGAAGGAATGAGCAGTTCTTC. It codes for CASMEGGRNEQFF.